This TCR beta chain comes out of a study of blood T cell repertoires in COVID-19. In the study overall: COVID-19 samples from acute and convalescent phases originated in the United States, Italy and Spain.

Losses at the gene ends were 4 bases for V and 9 bases for J; bases not matched to a gene: 9. The germline V gene has CDR1 SGHRS and CDR2 YFSETQ. This CDR3 has 14 residues. Study processing details: Quantification of nucleated cells was approximated via reference gene primer amplification. Assay used: immunoSEQ multiplex PCR; TCRdb lists only in-frame clones, some missing. That table supplies the V and J calls and clone size; D and trimming were determined from the DNA. The table includes about 170,000 clones, around 93% detected once. Seattle patients were enrolled while actively infected and followed longitudinally.

Sequencing was done on a sample of peripheral blood. This TCR derives from a man younger than 45 with COVID-19, enrolled during active disease. The chain has TRBV5-1 and TRBJ1-5; TRBD1 aligns across 8 bases. This chain's CDR3 is CASSPGQGGLPQHF. Written as DNA, the CDR3 is TGCGCCAGCAGCCCCGGACAGGGTGGCCTGCCCCAGCATTTT.